These 25 T cell receptor beta chains were all obtained from the same sample, sequenced in a study of blood T cell repertoires in COVID-19. Method: immunoSEQ multiplex PCR; TCRdb's copy keeps in-frame clones and lacks some. The sample includes 64,000 or so clones, roughly 91% of them seen just once. Sequenced input: peripheral blood. These receptors were collected from a human donor in a cohort sampled during active COVID-19.

V and J are TRBV19 and TRBJ2-7; 9 bases are a match to TRBD1. The V gene end was trimmed by 3 bases and the J gene end by 2 bases; junction bases not matched to a gene: 5. The CDR3 is made up of 15 amino acids. Germline CDR1 reads LNHDA; CDR2 reads SQIVND (reference sequence). The CDR3 is CASSISGTGTYEQYF. CDR3 nucleotides: TGTGCCAGTAGTATTTCTGGGACAGGGACCTACGAGCAGTACTTC.

The J gene is TRBJ2-5, the V gene TRBV20-1, with D unclear. The ends were cut back, 5 bases at V and 1 base at J, with 5 bases in the middle. Germline V gene sequence: CDR1 DFQATT, CDR2 SNEGSKA (reference sequence). The CDR3 loop spans 11 amino acids. The CDR3 region has the DNA TGCAGTGCTCAGATCCAAGAGACCCAGTACTTC. This sequence encodes CSAQIQETQYF.

This chain links TRBV15 with TRBJ2-5; a possible D gene is TRBD1 (5 bases). V gave up 6 bases and J gave up 0 bases, with 14 bases separating them. The germline V gene encodes CDR1 LNHNV and CDR2 YYDKDF (reference sequence). The CDR3 consists of 15 residues. CDR3 region: CATSEDTLYQETQYF. As DNA, the CDR3 is TGTGCCACCAGTGAGGACACTCTGTACCAAGAGACCCAGTACTTC.

The chain has TRBV5-6 and TRBJ2-7; possible D gene TRBD1, 6 bases. The CDR3 loop spans 11 amino acids. The V end lost 4 bases, the J end lost 7 bases, and 9 bases lay between the germline ends. Germline V gene lookup returns CDR1 SGHDT and CDR2 YYEEEE. This chain's CDR3 is CASSAQGEQYF. DNA of the CDR3: TGTGCCAGCAGCGCCCAGGGGGAGCAGTACTTC.

The chain links TRBV14 to TRBJ2-2, with unresolved D. The CDR3 is made up of 14 amino acids. Germline values: CDR1 SGHDN, CDR2 FVKESK. Trimming cost V 0 bases and J 6 bases, with 8 bases left between them. CDR3 coding DNA: TGTGCCAGCAGCCAAGATCTACCACCCGGGGAGCTGTTTTTT. Protein sequence: CASSQDLPPGELFF.

This chain joins TRBV14 and TRBJ1-2; D is ambiguous. The CDR3 consists of 12 residues. The germline V and J ends were trimmed by 4 bases and 2 bases, with 5 bases remaining between them. Germline V gene data show CDR1 as SGHDN and CDR2 as FVKESK. The CDR3 sequence: CASSRSNYGYTF. The CDR3 DNA reads TGTGCCAGCAGCCGAAGCAACTATGGCTACACCTTC.

The chain employs TRBV9 and TRBJ2-2, with 7 bases lining up with TRBD1. Germline CDR1 reads SGDLS; CDR2 reads YYNGEE. Trimming removed 5 bases from V and 5 bases from J; junction bases left unmatched: 3. This CDR3 spans 13 amino acids. The CDR3 region is CASRSQGTGELFF. In DNA form, the CDR3 reads TGTGCCAGCAGATCACAGGGGACCGGGGAGCTGTTTTTT.

The chain employs TRBV10-2 and TRBJ1-5; 8 positions match TRBD1. The CDR3 sequence is 14 residues long. V lost 6 bases, J lost 3 bases, and 4 bases stayed unmatched. The germline CDR1 and CDR2 sequences are WSHSY and SAAADI. The chain's CDR3 is CASSWTGTNQPQHF. The CDR3 bases are TGCGCCAGCAGCTGGACAGGGACCAATCAGCCCCAGCATTTT.

The CDR3: CASSLGTGMAETQYF. CDR3 sequence (DNA): TGCGCCAGCAGCTTGGGGACAGGAATGGCGGAGACCCAGTACTTC. The gene calls are TRBV5-1 and TRBJ2-5, with 7 positions matching TRBD1. Germline values: CDR1 SGHRS, CDR2 YFSETQ. The V gene end was trimmed by 0 bases and the J gene end by 5 bases; junction bases not matched to a gene: 7. The CDR3 runs to 15 residues.

This sequence joins TRBV7-9 and TRBJ2-1, with D tentatively TRBD1 (6 bases). The CDR3 is 16 amino acids. V was trimmed by 1 base and J by 6 bases, leaving 16 bases between them. From germline, CDR1 is SEHNR and CDR2 FQNEAQ (reference sequence). The CDR3 region has the DNA TGTGCCAGCAGCTTAGTGGCATCGACAGGATCCAATGAGCAGTTCTTC. This translates into CASSLVASTGSNEQFF. Full variable domain (rest looked up from reference TRBV7-9 and TRBJ2-1): DTGVSQNPRHKITKRGQNVTFRCDPISEHNRLYWYRQTLGQGPEFLTYFQNEAQLEKSRLLSDRFSAERPKGSFSTLEIQRTEQGDSAMYLCASSLVASTGSNEQFFGPGTRLTVL.

This chain joins TRBV7-3 and TRBJ2-7, with 9 bases that match TRBD1. V gave up 2 bases and J gave up 6 bases; unmatched junction bases: 11. The CDR3 is made up of 16 amino acids. In germline, CDR1 is SGHTA, CDR2 FQGTGA. CDR3 sequence reads: CASSLVPGTGISEQYF. In DNA, the CDR3 is TGTGCCAGCAGCTTAGTCCCCGGGACAGGGATAAGCGAGCAGTACTTC.

CDR3 loop: CASSSPFTSDEQYF. The CDR3 nucleotides read TGTGCCAGCAGCTCGCCCTTTACTAGTGACGAGCAGTACTTC. V usage is TRBV7-6 and J usage is TRBJ2-7; TRBD2 is a possible D gene (5 bases). The V and J ends lost 4 bases and 5 bases respectively, with 15 bases between them. The germline CDR1 and CDR2 sequences are SGHVS and FNYEAQ. The CDR3 loop spans 14 amino acids.

The gene calls are TRBV3-1 (or the pseudogene TRBV3-2) and TRBJ2-5; 14 bases match TRBD2. The V gene's germline CDR1 is LGHDT and CDR2 YNNKEL (reference sequence). V shed 1 base and J 5 bases; nucleotides not matched to a gene: 9. There are 18 residues in the CDR3. The CDR3 DNA sequence: TGTGCCAGCAGCCAAGCAATTGGGACTAGCGGGAGTGTGGAGACCCAGTACTTC. It codes for CASSQAIGTSGSVETQYF.

The chain employs TRBV12-3 or TRBV12-4 and TRBJ1-2; the D is unclear. The CDR3 has 12 amino acids. Trimming pared 4 bases from V and 0 bases from J, leaving 3 bases between. As DNA, the CDR3 is TGTGCCAGCAGTTCCACTAACTATGGCTACACCTTC. The encoded protein is CASSSTNYGYTF.

The chain couples TRBV11-2 to TRBJ2-7; D possibly corresponds to TRBD1 (6 bases). The CDR3 sequence is 17 residues long. V shed 5 bases and J shed 0 bases, with 20 bases lying between them. Germline V CDR1 and CDR2: SGHAT, FQNNGV. The CDR3 DNA follows: TGTGCCAGCAGCCCTAGGGGCCCGGGACACAGCTCCTACGAGCAGTACTTC. Residues: CASSPRGPGHSSYEQYF.

The chain recombines TRBV5-8 with TRBJ2-7; 10 bases fit TRBD1. CDR3 length: 14 amino acids. With 3 bases clipped from V and 5 bases from J, the junction kept 5 bases outside the gene matches. Looked up from germline, CDR1 is SGHTS and CDR2 is YDEGEE. The CDR3 DNA is TGTGCCAGCAGCTGGGGACAGGGGTTGGACGAGCAGTACTTC. The encoded protein is CASSWGQGLDEQYF. Complete variable domain (other parts from reference TRBV5-8 and TRBJ2-7): EAGVTQSPTHLIKTRGQQATLRCSPISGHTSVYWYQQALGLGLQFLLWYDEGEERNRGNFPPRFSGRQFPNYSSELNVNALELEDSALYLCASSWGQGLDEQYFGPGTRLTVT.

The chain carries TRBV10-3 and TRBJ1-5, with 7 bases matching TRBD1. J was trimmed by 2 bases and V by 3 bases; bases with no gene match: 7. Germline V gene sequence: CDR1 ENHRY, CDR2 SYGVKD. The CDR3 covers 16 residues. This CDR3 is CAISDGLDRGNQPQHF. DNA for the CDR3: TGTGCCATCAGTGACGGTCTTGACAGGGGCAATCAGCCCCAGCATTTT.

The chain combines TRBV28 with TRBJ1-2; possibly TRBD1 for D (5 bases). Germline assignment: CDR1 MDHEN and CDR2 SYDVKM. This CDR3 has 13 amino acids. Trimming removed 4 bases from V and 4 bases from J, with 10 bases in between. CDR3 loop: CASSSQGAYGYTF. CDR3 DNA: TGTGCCAGCAGTTCACAAGGGGCCTATGGCTACACCTTC.

This clone occurred once. The V and J genes are TRBV28 and TRBJ1-1, with D perhaps matching TRBD1 (5 bases). V gave up 5 bases and J gave up 1 base, with 11 bases separating them. CDR1 and CDR2 from the germline V gene are MDHEN and SYDVKM. CDR3 length: 14 amino acids. In nucleotides, the CDR3 is TGTGCCAGCAGTATCCAGACAGAGAACACTGAAGCTTTCTTT. It encodes CASSIQTENTEAFF.

This rearrangement joins TRBV6-5 to TRBJ2-7; tentatively, D is TRBD2 (7 bases). CDR3 length: 14 amino acids. Trimming left V 7 bases short and J 7 bases short, with 20 bases between. Germline values: CDR1 MNHEY, CDR2 SVGAGI. The CDR3, as DNA: TGTGCCAGCATTTTAAACCGGGGGGCTGGGGAGCAGTACTTC. This sequence encodes CASILNRGAGEQYF.

V usage is TRBV29-1 and J usage is TRBJ1-3; D gene unclear. The CDR3 extends over 14 amino acids. Germline V CDR1 and CDR2: SQVTM, ANQGSEA. Trimming shortened V by 4 bases and J by 0 bases, and 10 bases separated the two germline ends. The CDR3 nucleotides read TGCAGCGTTGTAGGACTTCTCTCTGGAAACACCATATATTTT. Residues: CSVVGLLSGNTIYF.

The rearrangement uses TRBV20-1 and TRBJ1-1; D unclear. CDR1 and CDR2 (germline): DFQATT, SNEGSKA (reference sequence). Trimming took 3 bases from V and 4 from J, leaving 3 bases between them. The CDR3 spans 10 residues. CDR3 in DNA: TGCAGTGCTAGCCGCACTGAAGCTTTCTTT. Translation: CSASRTEAFF.

This sequence joins TRBV11-2 and TRBJ2-2; D unclear. The CDR3 loop spans 15 amino acids. V was shortened by 5 bases and J by 6 bases, with 16 bases between the two germline ends. CDR1 is SGHAT, CDR2 FQNNGV, per germline. The CDR3 here is CASSPSSQVSGELFF. Here the CDR3 DNA reads TGTGCCAGCAGCCCCAGTAGTCAGGTCTCCGGGGAGCTGTTTTTT.

This clone was recorded once. The chain uses TRBV11-2 and TRBJ2-2; 9 nucleotides align to TRBD1. Germline lookup yields CDR1 SGHAT and CDR2 FQNNGV. The CDR3 consists of 14 residues. J lost 6 bases, V lost 4 bases, and 3 bases had no gene match. This CDR3 is CASSSWDRAGELFF. CDR3 bases: TGTGCCAGCAGCTCTTGGGACAGGGCCGGGGAGCTGTTTTTT.

V and J are TRBV11-2 and TRBJ2-1; 9 bases are shared with TRBD2. The germline V gene encodes CDR1 SGHAT and CDR2 FQNNGV. The J segment lost 9 bases and the V segment lost 1 base, leaving 10 bases of the junction unmatched. This CDR3 comprises 16 residues. Here the CDR3 reads CASSLVGAGGFSEQFF. Here the CDR3 DNA reads TGTGCCAGCAGCTTAGTAGGAGCGGGAGGTTTCAGTGAGCAGTTCTTC. Full variable domain (rest looked up from reference TRBV11-2 and TRBJ2-1): EAGVAQSPRYKIIEKRQSVAFWCNPISGHATLYWYQQILGQGPKLLIQFQNNGVVDDSQLPKDRFSAERLKGVDSTLKIQPAKLEDSAVYLCASSLVGAGGFSEQFFGPGTRLTVL.